This entry features one TCR beta chain sequence. Sequencing sought depths of 1 in 200,000 to 1 in 1 million T cells. Sequencing was performed with immunoSEQ multiplex PCR; in TCRdb, only in-frame clones are kept and a portion is missing. The data show 130,000 to 150,000 clones, around 93% seen once. The data were obtained in a study of cytotoxic CD8 clonotypes in ibrutinib-treated CLL. In germline, CDR1 is MDHEN, CDR2 SYDVKM. The CDR3 is made up of 15 amino acids. Between the trimmed V and J ends, which lost 6 bases and 3 bases, there was a span of 15 bases. The origin of this receptor is a human donor with chronic lymphocytic leukemia. The chain uses TRBV28 and TRBJ1-5; TRBD1 might be the D (6 bases). This specimen was PBMCs, taken after 12 months of ibrutinib treatment. For the CDR3, the DNA is TGTGCCAGCAGCCCAACAGGGACCCTCAATCAGCCCCAGCATTTT. It encodes CASSPTGTLNQPQHF.